Listed below are T cell receptor beta chains from one sample, sequenced in a study of T cell responses to AZD1222 COVID-19 vaccine. Sequencing used immunoSEQ multiplex PCR; TCRdb keeps in-frame clones, though not all of them. The sample shows 150,000 to 200,000 clones, about 90% of them seen only once. The sequencing here drew on peripheral blood, taken 28 days after the second dose of the MenACWY control vaccine. The origin of the receptors is an adult who received the MenACWY meningococcal vaccine as a control. The CDR3 runs from the conserved cysteine through the conserved F or W. A D gene is named only where the DNA matches it firmly. Clone size, where shown, is once, few, many, or a class for clones that have expanded.

>-|-|TRBV7-9|TRBJ2-2
CASSWGRSGELFF
TGTGCCAGCAGCTGGGGGCGGAGCGGGGAGCTGTTTTTT
>-|-|TRBV18|TRBJ1-4
CASSLNEKLFF
TGTGCCAGCTCACTTAATGAAAAACTGTTTTTT
>-|-|TRBV19|TRBJ1-2
CASSHNRDYGYTF
TGTGCCAGTAGCCACAACAGGGACTATGGCTACACCTTC
>-|-|TRBV7-9|TRBJ2-3
CASSLRRDGTDTQYF
TGTGCCAGCAGCTTACGGCGGGATGGGACAGATACGCAGTATTTT
>TRBD1|-|TRBV5-6|TRBJ1-5
CASSLGAGGQPQHF
TGTGCCAGCAGCTTGGGGGCAGGGGGCCAGCCCCAGCATTTT
>-|-|TRBV12-3/TRBV12-4|TRBJ2-3
CASSRMGDTQYF
TGTGCCAGCAGCCGGATGGGGGATACGCAGTATTTT
>-|-|TRBV9|TRBJ1-4
CASKKGLATNEKLFF
TGTGCCAGCAAGAAGGGGTTGGCAACTAATGAAAAACTGTTTTTT
>-|-|TRBV30|TRBJ2-5
CAWSRASQETQYF
TGTGCCTGGAGTCGGGCCAGCCAAGAGACCCAGTACTTC
>-|-|TRBV19|TRBJ2-7
CASSIASFDRSYEQYF
TGTGCCAGTAGTATAGCTTCCTTCGACAGATCCTACGAGCAGTACTTC
>-|-|TRBV29-1|TRBJ1-2
CSVERHQAGYTF
TGCAGCGTTGAGAGACATCAAGCGGGCTACACCTTC
>TRBD1|-|TRBV3-1/TRBV3-2|TRBJ1-2
CASSQDERGQSGYTF
TGTGCCAGCAGCCAAGATGAGAGGGGGCAGTCTGGCTACACCTTC
>-|-|TRBV27|TRBJ2-7
CASSLGCHF
TGTGCCAGCAGTTTGGGCTGTCACTTC
>TRBD1|once|TRBV18|TRBJ2-7
CASSPGTGNEQYF
TGTGCCAGCTCACCTGGGACAGGGAACGAGCAGTACTTC
>-|-|TRBV30|TRBJ2-5
CASRPEETQYF
TGTGCTTCCAGACCGGAGGAGACCCAGTACTTC
>-|-|TRBV27|TRBJ1-2
CASSLSPGSGYGYTF
TGTGCCAGCAGTTTATCACCGGGGTCGGGCTATGGCTACACCTTC
>-|-|TRBV28|TRBJ1-6
CASSLSGITTSPLHF
TGTGCCAGCAGTTTGAGTGGGATTACTACTTCACCCCTCCACTTT
>-|-|TRBV5-6|TRBJ1-1
CASSLSANTEAFF
TGTGCCAGCAGCTTATCGGCGAACACTGAAGCTTTCTTT
>TRBD1|-|TRBV7-8|TRBJ1-5
CASSSSLPGQGAQPQHF
TGTGCCAGCAGCTCGTCTCTCCCGGGACAGGGTGCTCAGCCCCAGCATTTT
>-|-|TRBV5-1|TRBJ2-3
CASSNDVPDTQYF
TGCGCCAGCAGCAACGACGTACCAGATACGCAGTATTTT
>-|-|TRBV24-1|TRBJ2-1
CATSDRDNEQFF
TGTGCCACCAGTGACAGGGACAATGAGCAGTTCTTC
>-|-|TRBV5-4|TRBJ1-1
CASSLAGANTEAFF
TGTGCCAGCAGCTTGGCGGGGGCAAACACTGAAGCTTTCTTT
>-|-|TRBV7-6|TRBJ2-1
CASSLAKGAGWNEQFF
TGTGCCAGCAGCTTAGCTAAAGGGGCTGGGTGGAATGAGCAGTTCTTC
>-|-|TRBV6-1|TRBJ1-3
CASSEAVGDAGNTIYF
TGTGCCAGCAGTGAAGCGGTAGGGGACGCTGGAAACACCATATATTTT
>TRBD2|-|TRBV5-6|TRBJ2-1
CASSMGLAGGKEQFF
TGTGCCAGCAGCATGGGACTAGCGGGAGGGAAGGAGCAGTTCTTC
>-|-|TRBV18|TRBJ2-7
CASSAGYSYEQYF
TGTGCCAGCTCAGCAGGGTACTCCTACGAGCAGTACTTC
>-|-|TRBV19|TRBJ1-2
CASTPRDYGYTF
TGTGCCAGTACCCCCAGGGACTATGGCTACACCTTC
>TRBD1|-|TRBV10-2|TRBJ2-7
CASSEVQGEQYF
TGCGCCAGCAGTGAGGTACAGGGGGAGCAGTACTTC
>TRBD2|once|TRBV5-5|TRBJ2-3
CASSQTSGRTDTQYF
TGTGCCAGCAGCCAAACTAGCGGACGCACAGATACGCAGTATTTT
>TRBD1|once|TRBV28|TRBJ1-4
CASSPPTGRGATNEKLFF
TGTGCCAGCAGCCCTCCGACAGGGAGGGGGGCGACTAATGAAAAACTGTTTTTT
>TRBD1|-|TRBV10-1|TRBJ1-1
CASSRDRGNANTEAFF
TGCGCCAGCAGTCGGGACAGGGGGAACGCGAATACTGAAGCTTTCTTT
>TRBD2|-|TRBV6-1|TRBJ2-7
CASSDGTSAGYEQYF
TGTGCCAGCAGTGATGGGACTAGTGCTGGCTACGAGCAGTACTTC
>TRBD1|-|TRBV27|TRBJ1-2
CASSLLVGQGNYGYTF
TGTGCCAGCAGTTTACTCGTGGGACAGGGGAACTATGGCTACACCTTC
>TRBD2|-|TRBV2|TRBJ2-7
CASRKTGPAGGEQYF
TGTGCCAGCAGGAAGACAGGACCAGCGGGAGGCGAGCAGTACTTC
>TRBD2|-|TRBV4-3|TRBJ2-3
CASSQDRREVRTDTQYF
TGCGCCAGCAGCCAAGATAGGCGGGAGGTTCGCACAGATACGCAGTATTTT
>-|-|TRBV28|TRBJ1-1
CASSPGRIGGTEAFF
TGTGCCAGCAGTCCAGGGAGGATCGGGGGCACTGAAGCTTTCTTT
>TRBD1|-|TRBV2|TRBJ2-7
CAILSRDRSLDEQYF
TGTGCCATCCTCTCCCGGGACAGGTCCCTAGACGAGCAGTACTTC
>-|once|TRBV2|TRBJ2-7
CASRTLWGKDEQYF
TGTGCCAGCAGAACCCTATGGGGAAAGGACGAGCAGTACTTC
>TRBD1|-|TRBV7-2|TRBJ2-5
CASSLIRGIQETQYF
TGTGCCAGCAGCTTAATCAGGGGGATCCAAGAGACCCAGTACTTC
>-|few|TRBV5-1|TRBJ2-2
CASSLLGNTGELFF
TGCGCCAGCAGCTTGCTAGGCAACACCGGGGAGCTGTTTTTT
>-|-|TRBV19|TRBJ1-2
CASSITLSHRVQRDLNYGYTF
TGTGCCAGTAGTATAACCCTCTCACACCGGGTCCAACGAGACTTAAACTATGGCTACACCTTC
>-|-|TRBV5-1|TRBJ1-6
CASSSTGSGSYNSPLHF
TGCGCCAGCAGCTCGACGGGTTCGGGCTCCTATAATTCACCCCTCCACTTT
>TRBD1|-|TRBV18|TRBJ1-6
CASSPPLGTADNSPLHF
TGTGCCAGCTCACCACCTTTAGGGACAGCAGATAATTCACCCCTCCACTTT
>-|once|TRBV6-5|TRBJ1-5
CASSPEGSQPQHF
TGTGCCAGCAGTCCCGAGGGTAGTCAGCCCCAGCATTTT
>-|-|TRBV25-1|TRBJ1-5
CASTGAGHNQPQHF
TGTGCCAGCACCGGCGCAGGGCACAATCAGCCCCAGCATTTT
>TRBD2|-|TRBV10-3|TRBJ2-5
CAISRLAGNGETQYF
TGTGCCATCAGTCGACTAGCGGGAAATGGGGAGACCCAGTACTTC